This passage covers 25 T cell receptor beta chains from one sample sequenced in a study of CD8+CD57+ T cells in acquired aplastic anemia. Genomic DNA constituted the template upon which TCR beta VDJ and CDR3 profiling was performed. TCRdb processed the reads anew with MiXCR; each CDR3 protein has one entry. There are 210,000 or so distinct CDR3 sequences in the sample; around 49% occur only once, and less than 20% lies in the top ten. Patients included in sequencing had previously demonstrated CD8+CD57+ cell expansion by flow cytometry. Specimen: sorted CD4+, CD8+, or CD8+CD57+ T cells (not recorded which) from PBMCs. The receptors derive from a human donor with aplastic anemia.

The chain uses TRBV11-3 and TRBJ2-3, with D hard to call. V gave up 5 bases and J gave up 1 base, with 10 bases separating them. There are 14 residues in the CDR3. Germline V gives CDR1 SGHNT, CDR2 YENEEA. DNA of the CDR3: TGTGCCAGCAGCCCCGGAGTAGGCACAGATACGCAGTATTTT. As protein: CASSPGVGTDTQYF.

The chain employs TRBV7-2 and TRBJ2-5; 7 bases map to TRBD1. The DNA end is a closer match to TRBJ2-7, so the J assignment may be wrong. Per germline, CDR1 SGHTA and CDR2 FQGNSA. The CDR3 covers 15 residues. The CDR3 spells CASSYDRDISYEQYF. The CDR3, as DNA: TGTGCCAGCAGCTATGACAGGGACATCTCCTACGAGCAGTACTTC.

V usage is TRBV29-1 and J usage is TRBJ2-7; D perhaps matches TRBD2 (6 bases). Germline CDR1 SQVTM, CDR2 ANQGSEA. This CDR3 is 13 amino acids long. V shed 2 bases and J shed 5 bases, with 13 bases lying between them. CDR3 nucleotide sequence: TGCAGCGTTGAATCGAAAGGAGGGAACGAGCAGTACGTC. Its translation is CSVESKGGNEQYV.

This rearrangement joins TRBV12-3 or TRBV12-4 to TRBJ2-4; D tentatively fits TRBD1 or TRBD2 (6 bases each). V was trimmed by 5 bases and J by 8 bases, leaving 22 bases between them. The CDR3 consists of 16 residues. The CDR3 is CASSTLGGWPTDIQYF. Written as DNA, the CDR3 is TGTGCCAGCAGTACCCTAGGGGGGTGGCCGACCGACATTCAGTACTTC.

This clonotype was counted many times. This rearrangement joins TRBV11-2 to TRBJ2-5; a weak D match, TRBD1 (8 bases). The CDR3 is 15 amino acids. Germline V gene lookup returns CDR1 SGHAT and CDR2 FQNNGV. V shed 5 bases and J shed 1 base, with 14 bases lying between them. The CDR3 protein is CASSQQGGGQETQYF. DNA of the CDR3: TGTGCCAGCAGCCAACAGGGGGGGGGCCAAGAGACCCAGTACTTC.

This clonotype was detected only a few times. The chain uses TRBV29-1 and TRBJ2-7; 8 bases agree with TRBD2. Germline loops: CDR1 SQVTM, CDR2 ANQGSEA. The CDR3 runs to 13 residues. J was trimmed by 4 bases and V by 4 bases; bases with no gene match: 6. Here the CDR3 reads CSVAGGLGYEQYF. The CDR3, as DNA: TGCAGCGTTGCGGGGGGGCTTGGGTACGAGCAGTACTTC.

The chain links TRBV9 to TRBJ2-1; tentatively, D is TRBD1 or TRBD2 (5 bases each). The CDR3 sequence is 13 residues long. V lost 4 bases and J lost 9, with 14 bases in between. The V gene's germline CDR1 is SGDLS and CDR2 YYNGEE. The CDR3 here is CASSPQPGSEQFF. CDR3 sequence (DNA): TGTGCCAGCAGCCCACAGCCAGGGAGTGAGCAGTTCTTC.

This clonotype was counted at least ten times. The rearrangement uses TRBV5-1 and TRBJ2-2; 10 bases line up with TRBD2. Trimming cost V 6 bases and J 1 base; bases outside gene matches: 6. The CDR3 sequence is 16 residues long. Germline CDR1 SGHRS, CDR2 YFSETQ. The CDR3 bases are TGCGCCAGCACGGCTAGCGGGGGCCAGAACACCGGGGAGCTGTTTTTT. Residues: CASTASGGQNTGELFF.

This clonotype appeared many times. Here the CDR3 reads CASSPQGKNTGELFF. The CDR3 bases are TGTGCCAGCAGCCCTCAGGGCAAGAACACCGGGGAGCTGTTTTTT. V is TRBV5-4 and J is TRBJ2-2; D is possibly TRBD1 (5 bases). Trimming removed 4 bases from V and 1 base from J, with 11 bases in between. CDR1 is SGHNT, CDR2 YYREEE, per germline (reference sequence). The CDR3 is 15 residues long.

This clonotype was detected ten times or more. CDR3 nucleotides: TGCGCCAGCAGCCAAGATTGGCGGGGGGATAACAATGAGCAGTTCTTC. It specifies CASSQDWRGDNNEQFF. This chain connects TRBV4-1 to TRBJ2-1; 8 nucleotides align to TRBD2. The CDR3 extends over 16 amino acids. CDR1 MGHRA and CDR2 YSYEKL come from the germline V gene. The J segment lost 5 bases and the V segment lost 0 bases, leaving 6 bases of the junction unmatched.

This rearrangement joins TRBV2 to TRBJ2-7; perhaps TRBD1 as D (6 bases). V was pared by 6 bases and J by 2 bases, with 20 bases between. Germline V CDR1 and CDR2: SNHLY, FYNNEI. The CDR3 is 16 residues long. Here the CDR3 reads CASSSQSGGDAYEQYF. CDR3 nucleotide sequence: TGTGCCAGCAGCTCGCAAAGTGGGGGCGATGCCTACGAGCAGTACTTC.

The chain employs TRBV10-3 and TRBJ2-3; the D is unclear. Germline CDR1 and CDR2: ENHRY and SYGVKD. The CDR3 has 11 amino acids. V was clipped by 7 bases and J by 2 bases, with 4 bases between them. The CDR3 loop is CAITDTDTQYF. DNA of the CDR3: TGTGCCATCACCGACACAGATACGCAGTATTTT.

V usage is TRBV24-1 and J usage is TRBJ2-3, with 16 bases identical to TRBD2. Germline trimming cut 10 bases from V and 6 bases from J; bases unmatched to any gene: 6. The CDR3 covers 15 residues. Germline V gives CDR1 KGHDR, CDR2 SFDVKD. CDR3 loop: CATTGTSGRADTQYF. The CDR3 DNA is TGTGCCACGACCGGGACTAGCGGGAGGGCGGATACGCAGTATTTT.

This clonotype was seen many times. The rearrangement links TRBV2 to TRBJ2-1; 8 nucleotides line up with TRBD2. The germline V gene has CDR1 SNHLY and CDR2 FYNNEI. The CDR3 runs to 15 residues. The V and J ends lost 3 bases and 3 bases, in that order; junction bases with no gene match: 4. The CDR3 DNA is TGTGCCAGCAGTGAGCGGGGGGTAGTCTACAATGAGCAGTTCTTC. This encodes CASSERGVVYNEQFF.

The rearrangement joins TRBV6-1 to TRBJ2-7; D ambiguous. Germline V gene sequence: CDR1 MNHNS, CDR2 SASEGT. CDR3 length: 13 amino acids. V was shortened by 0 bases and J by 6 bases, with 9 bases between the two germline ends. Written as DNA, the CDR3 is TGTGCCAGCAGTGAAGCGCGTCTTCTCGAGCAGTACTTC. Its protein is CASSEARLLEQYF.

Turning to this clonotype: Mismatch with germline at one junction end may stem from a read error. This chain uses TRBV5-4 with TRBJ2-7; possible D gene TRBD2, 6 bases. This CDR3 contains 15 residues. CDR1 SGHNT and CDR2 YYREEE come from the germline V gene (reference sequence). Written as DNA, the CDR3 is TGTGCCAGCAGCTTCTCGACGGGGGTGGCCTACGGGCAGTACTTC. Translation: CASSFSTGVAYGQYF. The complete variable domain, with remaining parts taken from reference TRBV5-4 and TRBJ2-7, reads ETGVTQSPTHLIKTRGQQVTLRCSSQSGHNTVSWYQQALGQGPQFIFQYYREEENGRGNFPPRFSGLQFPNYSSELNVNALELDDSALYLCASSFSTGVAYGQYFGPGTRLTVT.

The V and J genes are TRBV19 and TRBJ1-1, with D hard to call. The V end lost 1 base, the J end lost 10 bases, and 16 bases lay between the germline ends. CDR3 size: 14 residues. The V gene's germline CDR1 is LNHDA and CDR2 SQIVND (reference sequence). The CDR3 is CASSIGLISTRAFF. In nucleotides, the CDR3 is TGTGCCAGTAGTATAGGGTTGATTTCAACCCGAGCTTTCTTT.

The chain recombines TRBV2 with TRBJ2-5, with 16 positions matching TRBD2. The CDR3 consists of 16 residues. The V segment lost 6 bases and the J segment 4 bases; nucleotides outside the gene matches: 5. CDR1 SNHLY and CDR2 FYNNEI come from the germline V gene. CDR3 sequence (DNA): TGTGCCAGCAGAGGGACTAGCGGGGGGGGCCGAGAGACCCAGTACTTC. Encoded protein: CASRGTSGGGRETQYF.

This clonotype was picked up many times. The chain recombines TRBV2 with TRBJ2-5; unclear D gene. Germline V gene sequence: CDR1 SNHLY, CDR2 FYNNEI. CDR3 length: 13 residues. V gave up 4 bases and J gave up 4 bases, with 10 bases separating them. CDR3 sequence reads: CASSAESRETQYF. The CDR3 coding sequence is TGTGCCAGCAGTGCAGAATCCCGAGAGACCCAGTACTTC. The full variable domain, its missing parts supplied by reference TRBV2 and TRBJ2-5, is EPEVTQTPSHQVTQMGQEVILRCVPISNHLYFYWYRQILGQKVEFLVSFYNNEISEKSEIFDDQFSVERPDGSNFTLKIRSTKLEDSAMYFCASSAESRETQYFGPGTRLLVL.

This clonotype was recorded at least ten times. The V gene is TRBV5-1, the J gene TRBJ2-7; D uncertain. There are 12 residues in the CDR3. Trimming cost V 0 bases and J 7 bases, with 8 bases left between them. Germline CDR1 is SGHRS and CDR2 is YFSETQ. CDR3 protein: CASSLVGREQYF. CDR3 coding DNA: TGCGCCAGCAGCTTGGTTGGACGTGAGCAGTACTTC.

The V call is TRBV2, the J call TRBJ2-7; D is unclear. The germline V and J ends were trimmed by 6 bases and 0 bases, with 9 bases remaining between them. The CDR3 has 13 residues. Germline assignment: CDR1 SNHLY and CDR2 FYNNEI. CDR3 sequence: CASRTLNSYEQYF. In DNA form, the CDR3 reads TGTGCCAGCAGGACCTTAAACTCCTACGAGCAGTACTTC.

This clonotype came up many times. This CDR3 reads CASNKAGGADQPQHF. CDR3 nucleotides: TGTGCCAGTAACAAAGCGGGGGGCGCGGATCAGCCCCAGCATTTT. The J gene is TRBJ1-5, the V gene TRBV19; tentative D call: TRBD1 (6 bases). CDR1 and CDR2 from the germline V gene are LNHDA and SQIVND (reference sequence). The V end lost 7 bases, the J end lost 5 bases, and 18 bases lay between the germline ends. This CDR3 comprises 15 residues.

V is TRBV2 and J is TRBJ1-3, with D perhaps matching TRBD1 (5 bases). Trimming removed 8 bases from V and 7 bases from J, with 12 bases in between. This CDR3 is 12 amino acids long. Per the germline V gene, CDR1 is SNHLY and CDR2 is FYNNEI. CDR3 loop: CASGVGGNTIYF. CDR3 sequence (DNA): TGTGCCAGCGGGGTGGGGGGTAACACCATATATTTT.

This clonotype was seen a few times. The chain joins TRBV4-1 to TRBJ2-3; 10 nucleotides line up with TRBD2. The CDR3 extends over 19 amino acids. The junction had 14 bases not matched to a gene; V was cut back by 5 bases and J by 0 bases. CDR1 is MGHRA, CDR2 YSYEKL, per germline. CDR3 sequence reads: CASSSLSGTSETSTDTQYF. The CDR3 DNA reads TGCGCCAGCAGCTCGCTATCCGGGACTAGCGAAACTAGCACAGATACGCAGTATTTT.

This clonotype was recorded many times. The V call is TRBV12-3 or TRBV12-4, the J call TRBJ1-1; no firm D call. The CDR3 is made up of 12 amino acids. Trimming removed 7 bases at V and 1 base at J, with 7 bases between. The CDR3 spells CASTRRNTEAFF. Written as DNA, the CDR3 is TGTGCCAGCACCAGACGGAACACTGAAGCTTTCTTT.